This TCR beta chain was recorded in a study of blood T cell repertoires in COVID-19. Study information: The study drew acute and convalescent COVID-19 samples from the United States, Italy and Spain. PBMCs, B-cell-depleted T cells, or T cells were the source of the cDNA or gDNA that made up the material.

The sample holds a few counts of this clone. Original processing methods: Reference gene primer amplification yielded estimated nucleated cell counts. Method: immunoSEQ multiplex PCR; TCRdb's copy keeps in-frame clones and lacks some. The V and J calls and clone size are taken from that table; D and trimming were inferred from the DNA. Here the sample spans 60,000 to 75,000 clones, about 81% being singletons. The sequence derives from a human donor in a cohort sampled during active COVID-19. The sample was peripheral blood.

CDR3 region: CASSPSGGNYGYTF. The CDR3 bases are TGTGCCAGCAGCCCCTCGGGGGGAAACTATGGCTACACCTTC. This chain connects TRBV7-8 to TRBJ1-2; the D gene is possibly TRBD1 (5 bases). With 5 bases removed from V and 2 bases from J, the gap between germline ends came to 12 bases. This CDR3 has 14 residues. The germline CDR1 and CDR2 sequences are SGHVS and FQNEAQ. The variable domain in full, completed from reference TRBV7-8 and TRBJ1-2, reads GAGVSQSPRYKVAKRGQDVALRCDPISGHVSLFWYQQALGQGPEFLTYFQNEAQLDKSGLPSDRFFAERPEGSVSTLKIQRTQQEDSAVYLCASSPSGGNYGYTFGSGTRLTVV.